This T cell receptor (beta chain) was sequenced during a study of T cell responses to AZD1222 COVID-19 vaccine. Regarding the study as a whole: Only a handful of individuals given AZD1222 were seropositive at baseline. White British people made up most donors, females outnumbered males, and clonal diversity was possibly underestimated. Only after the peak T cell response were repertoires sampled.

Profiled with immunoSEQ multiplex PCR; TCRdb holds only in-frame clones, not every one. This sample has 120,000 or so clones; around nine tenths occur once, and the top ten carry roughly 7%. On this clone: What it binds is not known.

CDR1 and CDR2 (germline): MNHEY, SVGAGI. The V end lost 5 bases, the J end lost 10 bases, and 11 bases lay between the germline ends. The CDR3 length is 11 residues. Sequenced material: peripheral blood, taken on day 0 of AZD1222 vaccination. The TCR comes from an adult in good health. This chain uses TRBV6-5 with TRBJ1-1; no firm D call. The CDR3 spells CASSQNAGAFF. In DNA form, the CDR3 reads TGTGCCAGCAGTCAAAACGCAGGAGCTTTCTTT.